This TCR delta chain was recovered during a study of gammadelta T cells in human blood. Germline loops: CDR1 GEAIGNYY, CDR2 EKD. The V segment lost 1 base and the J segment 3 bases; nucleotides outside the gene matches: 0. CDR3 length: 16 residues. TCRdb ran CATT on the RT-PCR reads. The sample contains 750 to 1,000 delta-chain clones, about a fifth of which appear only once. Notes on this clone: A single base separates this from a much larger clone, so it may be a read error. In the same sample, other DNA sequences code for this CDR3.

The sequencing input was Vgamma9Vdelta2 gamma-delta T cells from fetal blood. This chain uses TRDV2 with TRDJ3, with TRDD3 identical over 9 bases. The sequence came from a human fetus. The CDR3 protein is CACDTGGYWDTRQMFF. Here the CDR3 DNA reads TGTGCCTGTGACACTGGGGGATACTGGGACACCCGACAGATGTTTTTC.